This T cell receptor beta chain derives from a study of T cells in women clearing cervical HPV infection. Across the whole study: No precancer developed; the control's incident HPV16 infection cleared within 12 months.

Measured with immunoSEQ multiplex PCR; TCRdb has only the in-frame clones, and not every one. Its table lists over 25,000 clones. Regarding this clone: Antigen: not known. The read terminates 3 residues before the CDR3 end, so the remaining end is supplied by the germline J gene.

V was pared by 0 bases and J by 2 bases, with 10 bases of the junction left unmatched. CDR3 size: 18 residues. Points from the study as a whole: TRBV6-7 abundance was lower in cases than controls (approximately 0.1% versus 0.17%). Unknown T-cell numbers per sample may underlie the richness differences.

Sequencing was carried out using blood buffy coat. V and J are TRBV6-7 and TRBJ1-5; 7 nucleotides line up with TRBD1. Being an ORF, TRBV6-7 has a function that is uncertain. This receptor was identified in a woman between 18 and 75 years old with a cervical HPV16 infection that either progressed to CIN3+ or cleared (not recorded which). The part of the CDR3 DNA that was read is TGTGCCAGCAGTTACTCGGGAAGGGGGCGCGGGGGCAATCAGCCC. It codes for CASSYSGRGRGGNQP. The whole CDR3 protein reads CASSYSGRGRGGNQPQHF.